The 9 T cell receptor beta chains below all came from one sample that was sequenced in a study of shared clonotypes between healthy human individuals. Libraries were prepared by immunoSEQ multiplex PCR; TCRdb keeps only in-frame clonotypes and omits some of them. The sample contains 2 million to 2.5 million clones, around 92% of which appear only once. Sequencing was done on a sample of naive CD4+ T cells from PBMCs. As for subset: CD45RA+ positively selected. These TCRs come from a man aged 18 to 35 in good health. Some clones in this sample may be carry-over from other donors' samples.

This chain links TRBV19 with TRBJ2-1; D ambiguous. The CDR3 sequence is 12 residues long. V shed 1 base and J shed 8 bases, with 6 bases lying between them. CDR1 and CDR2 from the germline V gene are LNHDA and SQIVND (reference sequence). Written as DNA, the CDR3 is TGTGCCAGTAGTATAGGGTCGGATGAGCAGTTCTTC. It specifies CASSIGSDEQFF.

The chain uses TRBV9 and TRBJ1-1, with unresolved D. CDR3 size: 14 residues. Germline V lookup: CDR1 SGDLS, CDR2 YYNGEE. With 3 bases removed from V and 0 bases from J, the gap between germline ends came to 9 bases. The CDR3 nucleotides are TGTGCCAGCAGCGCCAGGACCATGAACACTGAAGCTTTCTTT. It translates to CASSARTMNTEAFF.

The chain employs TRBV11-2 and TRBJ2-7; TRBD1 matches 10 bases. The germline V gene encodes CDR1 SGHAT and CDR2 FQNNGV. V lost 4 bases and J lost 3; bases outside the gene matches: 6. The CDR3 runs 15 residues. CDR3 sequence: CASSSWGDRGYEQYF. Here the CDR3 DNA reads TGTGCCAGCAGCTCATGGGGGGACAGGGGCTACGAGCAGTACTTC.

This chain links TRBV11-2 with TRBJ2-7, with TRBD1 matching over 8 bases. Germline CDR1 reads SGHAT; CDR2 reads FQNNGV. The CDR3 loop spans 14 amino acids. J gave up 2 bases and V 5 bases, and 5 bases lay outside the gene matches. The CDR3 coding sequence is TGTGCCAGCAGCACCCGGACAGGGCCCTACGAGCAGTACTTC. It is translated as CASSTRTGPYEQYF.

V usage is TRBV27 and J usage is TRBJ2-7, with D perhaps given as TRBD1 or TRBD2 (6 bases each). V was shortened by 6 bases and J by 3 bases, with 21 bases between the two germline ends. The CDR3 is made up of 16 amino acids. The germline V gene encodes CDR1 MNHEY and CDR2 SMNVEV (reference sequence). DNA of the CDR3: TGTGCCAGCAGCCTCCGATTGGGGGGCCCAGTCTACGAGCAGTACTTC. Amino acid sequence: CASSLRLGGPVYEQYF.

The chain joins TRBV28 to TRBJ2-5; 10 bases map to TRBD2. CDR3 size: 17 residues. V lost 6 bases, J lost 10 bases, and 20 bases stayed unmatched. Germline V gene sequence: CDR1 MDHEN, CDR2 SYDVKM. CDR3 sequence: CASSNLLIGTSARNQYF. CDR3 bases: TGTGCCAGCAGCAACCTCCTCATCGGGACTAGCGCGAGGAACCAGTACTTC.

This clone appeared once. This chain links TRBV21-1 with TRBJ2-3; no DNA check was done on the table's D call, TRBD2. TRBV21-1 is a pseudogene locus. CDR3 size: 18 residues. The CDR3 is CASSKGGTSGRATDTQYF. The CDR3 bases are TGTGCCAGCAGCAAAGGAGGGACTAGCGGGAGGGCCACAGATACGCAGTATTTT.

The DNA of the CDR3 is TGTGCCAGCAGTTACTCCCCTTCCTACGAGCAGTACTTC. Translation gives CASSYSPSYEQYF. The V and J genes are TRBV6-6 and TRBJ2-7; D unresolved. Between the trimmed V and J ends, which lost 0 bases and 1 base, there was a span of 4 bases. Germline V gene lookup returns CDR1 MNHNY and CDR2 SVGAGI (reference sequence). The CDR3 sequence is 13 residues long.

V and J are TRBV11-2 and TRBJ2-5, with 7 bases fitting TRBD2. In germline, CDR1 is SGHAT, CDR2 FQNNGV. The V segment lost 4 bases and the J segment 5 bases; nucleotides outside the gene matches: 10. There are 15 residues in the CDR3. The CDR3 DNA reads as TGTGCCAGCAGCTCCCGAGGACTAGTGGCGGAGACCCAGTACTTC. Protein sequence: CASSSRGLVAETQYF. Looking up the rest from reference TRBV11-2 and TRBJ2-5 gives the full variable domain: EAGVAQSPRYKIIEKRQSVAFWCNPISGHATLYWYQQILGQGPKLLIQFQNNGVVDDSQLPKDRFSAERLKGVDSTLKIQPAKLEDSAVYLCASSSRGLVAETQYFGPGTRLLVL.